A selection of T cell receptor beta chains follows, all from one sample in a study of T cells after yellow fever vaccination. TCRdb processed the 5' RACE reads anew with MiXCR; each CDR3 protein has one entry. The data hold 100,000 to 150,000 distinct CDR3 sequences, with under 9% observed a single time. Source: CD8+ T cells sorted from PBMCs, taken on the day of the yellow fever booster vaccination. The source of these receptors is a man younger than 30 who received the YFV17D yellow fever vaccine. The CDR3 runs from the conserved cysteine through the conserved F or W. A D gene is named only where the DNA matches it firmly. Some rows mark clone size as missing; the rest say once, few, many or name a class of expanded clone.

v_call	d_call	j_call	clone_size	cdr3_nt	cdr3_aa
TRBV25-1	NA	TRBJ2-2	few	TGTGCCAGCATACAACGCAACCGGGACCGGGAGACCGGGGAGCTGTTTTTT	CASIQRNRDRETGELFF
TRBV6-5	NA	TRBJ2-1	NA	TGTGCCAGCAGTTACGGTAACAGGGTCAATGAGCAGTTCTTC	CASSYGNRVNEQFF
TRBV14	NA	TRBJ1-2	few	TGTGCCAGCAGCCCGACCTCAGGGTATGGCTACACCTTC	CASSPTSGYGYTF
TRBV15	TRBD1	TRBJ2-1	many	TGTGCCACCAGCAGAGATTTACCCGGGACAGGGGGCGATGCAACCTACAATGAGCAGTTCTTC	CATSRDLPGTGGDATYNEQFF
TRBV4-1	NA	TRBJ2-1	few	TGCGCCAGCAGCCAAACGGAGGGGGGACCCCACAATGAGCAGTTCTTC	CASSQTEGGPHNEQFF
TRBV19	TRBD2	TRBJ2-3	few	TGTGCCAGTAGTATGAGCGGGAGGGATACGCAGTATTTT	CASSMSGRDTQYF
TRBV20-1	TRBD2	TRBJ2-5	few	TGCAGTGCTATACCCCTCTCCGGGACTAGCGGGCAAGAGACCCAGTACTTC	CSAIPLSGTSGQETQYF
TRBV15	NA	TRBJ1-1	few	TGTGCCACCAGCAGGATCATGAACACTGAAGCTTTCTTT	CATSRIMNTEAFF
TRBV2	NA	TRBJ1-2	few	TGTGCCAGCAGTGAGAGGACATTCCATGGGGACTATGGCTACACCTTC	CASSERTFHGDYGYTF
TRBV4-2	NA	TRBJ2-2	NA	TGTGCCAGCAGCCACATAGGGACAAGGAACACCGGGGAGCTGTTTTTT	CASSHIGTRNTGELFF
TRBV7-6	TRBD1	TRBJ2-1	NA	TGTGCCAGCAGCTTAGGTACAGGGGGCAATGAGCAGTTCTTC	CASSLGTGGNEQFF
TRBV11-2	NA	TRBJ2-7	few	TGTGCCAGCAGCCTTGGGGGTACGACCTACGAGCAGTACTTC	CASSLGGTTYEQYF
TRBV7-2	NA	TRBJ2-3	NA	TGTGCCAGCAGCGGGACGGGCCCAGATACGCAGTATTTT	CASSGTGPDTQYF
TRBV12-3/TRBV12-4	NA	TRBJ2-7	NA	TGTGCCAGCAGTTTATGGGGGGGGGCACCCTACGAGCAGTACTTC	CASSLWGGAPYEQYF
TRBV27	NA	TRBJ1-5	few	TGTGCCAGCAGTCAATCTAATCCGGGGGGCTTATGGCCCCAGCATTTT	CASSQSNPGGLWPQHF
TRBV5-1	NA	TRBJ2-3	NA	TGCGCCAGCAGGTGGAGGGGGGAAGATACGCAGTATTTT	CASRWRGEDTQYF
TRBV29-1	NA	TRBJ2-3	NA	TGCAGCGCTGCCCCGGGGGGCACAGATACGCAGTATTTT	CSAAPGGTDTQYF
TRBV29-1	NA	TRBJ2-3	many	TGCAGCGTTGAAGAGGGGCCAGATACGCAGTATTTT	CSVEEGPDTQYF
TRBV29-1	TRBD2	TRBJ2-1	few	TGCAGCGTTCTTCAGCGGGGTACCTACAATGAGCAGTTCTTC	CSVLQRGTYNEQFF
TRBV29-1	NA	TRBJ2-7	NA	TGCAGCGTTGGGGCAGGGCCCTACGAGCAGTACTTC	CSVGAGPYEQYF
TRBV4-3	NA	TRBJ2-2	few	TGCGCCAGCAGCCAAGAGCTTCCGGGGGTCGGTACCGGGGAGCTGTTTTTT	CASSQELPGVGTGELFF
TRBV4-2	NA	TRBJ1-2	few	TGTGCCAGCAGCCAAGGTCCCATCGATTATGGCTACACCTTC	CASSQGPIDYGYTF
TRBV12-3/TRBV12-4	NA	TRBJ1-1	few	TGTGCCAGCAGTTCCCTGAGGCATTCAGGCACTGAAGCTTTCTTT	CASSSLRHSGTEAFF
TRBV3-1	NA	TRBJ1-4	NA	TGTGCCAGCAGCCAGGCCGGGACCGAAAAACTGTTTTTT	CASSQAGTEKLFF
TRBV28	TRBD1	TRBJ1-1	few	TGTGCCAGCAGTTTAGCCGGGACAGGGGGCGTATATACTGAAGCTTTCTTT	CASSLAGTGGVYTEAFF
TRBV7-9	NA	TRBJ2-5	many	TGTGCCAGCAGCCGGGTGTCAGAGACCCAGTACTTC	CASSRVSETQYF
TRBV3-1	NA	TRBJ2-3	NA	TGTGCCAGCACGACTGGGTCTACGCAGTATTTT	CASTTGSTQYF
TRBV11-2	NA	TRBJ2-1	many	TGTGCCAGCAGCTTATACCAGGGGATATACAATGAGCAGTTCTTC	CASSLYQGIYNEQFF
TRBV30	NA	TRBJ1-1	NA	TGTGCCTGGAGTGTTGGCACTGAAGCTTTCTTT	CAWSVGTEAFF
TRBV20-1	NA	TRBJ1-2	NA	TGCAGTGCTAGAGAGGTTGCCGAAACTAACTATGGCTACACCTTC	CSAREVAETNYGYTF
TRBV27	NA	TRBJ1-5	NA	TGTGCCAGCTCGGTGGGGTCCGGGAATCAGCCCCAGCATTTT	CASSVGSGNQPQHF
TRBV4-1	NA	TRBJ2-7	NA	TGCGCCAGCAGCATCGGATCGGGGAACGAGCAGTACTTC	CASSIGSGNEQYF
TRBV5-1	TRBD2	TRBJ2-1	NA	TGCGCCAGCAGCCCCACCCTTGGCGCGGGGGGCCTTGTGTATGAGCAGTTCTTC	CASSPTLGAGGLVYEQFF
TRBV29-1	TRBD1	TRBJ1-2	few	TGCAGCGTTGAAGCGACAGGGACAGGCTATGGCTACACCTTC	CSVEATGTGYGYTF
TRBV6-5	NA	TRBJ1-4	NA	TGTGCCAGCAGTCTGGGGACGGCGGATGAAAAACTGTTTTTT	CASSLGTADEKLFF
TRBV7-9	TRBD1	TRBJ1-4	few	TGTGCCAGCAGCTTCACGGCAGGGGGCGCGGCTAATGAAAAACTGTTTTTT	CASSFTAGGAANEKLFF
TRBV12-3/TRBV12-4	NA	TRBJ1-1	few	TGTGCCACTCTAGGGGGACAAACCATGAACACTGAAGCTTTCTTT	CATLGGQTMNTEAFF
TRBV10-3	TRBD2	TRBJ2-7	NA	TGTGCCATCAGTGGGCGAATAGCGGGGGTGAATACCTACGAGCAGTACTTC	CAISGRIAGVNTYEQYF
TRBV29-1	NA	TRBJ2-1	many	TGCAGCGTTGAGGCAGGGAGGCACAATGAGCAGTTCTTC	CSVEAGRHNEQFF
TRBV29-1	NA	TRBJ2-1	many	TGCAGCGTTTGGGGGGGCCACGGGAATGAGCAGTTCTTC	CSVWGGHGNEQFF
TRBV20-1	NA	TRBJ2-1	few	TGCAGTGCTAGAGATGTGGGACGCACGAGCTCCTACAATGAGCAGTTCTTC	CSARDVGRTSSYNEQFF
TRBV20-1	TRBD1	TRBJ1-2	NA	TGCAGTGCTAGTCCCAGGGGGGCCTATGGCTACACCTTC	CSASPRGAYGYTF
TRBV27	NA	TRBJ1-1	few	TGTGCCAGCAGTTTTATTAAGGGGCAGTGGCCTTTCTTT	CASSFIKGQWPFF
TRBV6-5	NA	TRBJ1-5	many	TGTGCCAGCAGTTCTGGGGCAGGTCAGCCCCAGCATTTT	CASSSGAGQPQHF
TRBV15	NA	TRBJ2-4	NA	TGTGCCACCAGCAGAGATGGGCCGGCGTTAACACAGTACTTC	CATSRDGPALTQYF
TRBV6-6	NA	TRBJ2-2	many	TGTGCCAGCAGCAGGCCTGGCGGGGAGCTGTTTTTT	CASSRPGGELFF
TRBV7-9	NA	TRBJ1-2	NA	TGTGCCAGCAGCTCTGGACAGTCAGCTAACTATGGCTACACCTTC	CASSSGQSANYGYTF
TRBV6-5	NA	TRBJ2-2	NA	TGTGCCAGCAGTTACCTGGGGGGAACCGGGGAGCTGTTTTTT	CASSYLGGTGELFF
TRBV12-3/TRBV12-4	NA	TRBJ1-5	many	TGTGCCAGCAGTTTGGGCTACGTTAGCAATCAGCCCCAGCATTTT	CASSLGYVSNQPQHF
TRBV7-9	NA	TRBJ2-3	many	TGTGCCAGCAGCCCACGCGGGGCCAAGAAAGATACGCAGTATTTT	CASSPRGAKKDTQYF
TRBV7-2	NA	TRBJ1-1	few	TGTGCCAGCAGCTCTCCCGGGGGGGCGTTGGTCACTGAAGCTTTCTTT	CASSSPGGALVTEAFF
TRBV4-1	NA	TRBJ1-2	NA	TGCGCCAGCAGCCAAGATACAGGGTGGAGTGGCTACACCTTC	CASSQDTGWSGYTF
TRBV27	NA	TRBJ1-4	few	TGTGCCAGCAGTTACACAGGGCCCGGTGAAAAACTGTTTTTT	CASSYTGPGEKLFF
TRBV5-4	NA	TRBJ1-1	NA	TGTGCCAGCAGCTTGGATGCGGGAATTAACACTGAAGCTTTCTTT	CASSLDAGINTEAFF
TRBV7-2	NA	TRBJ2-5	NA	TGTGCCAGCAGCCCCGGTCCGGGGCAGGAGACCCAGTACTTC	CASSPGPGQETQYF
TRBV7-9	TRBD1	TRBJ2-3	few	TGTGCCAGCAGCGGTCCGGGACAGTACACAGATACGCAGTATTTT	CASSGPGQYTDTQYF
TRBV4-1	NA	TRBJ1-1	NA	TGCGCCAGCAGCCCCCTCATGCGGGGCACTGAAGCTTTCTTT	CASSPLMRGTEAFF